The clone carrying this T cell receptor (beta chain) was seen many times. The antigen is undetermined. An end of the junction does not agree with germline; a read error may underlie this. The data derive from a study of T-cell reconstitution after alpha-beta-depleted transplantation in children. Whole-study results and caveats: Some patients showed high day-60 TCRbeta diversity, which derived from surviving recipient T cells and thymic progenitors. A year post-transplant, T-cell counts and diversity derived mostly from newly produced T cells. As was reported, about two months after transplant, alpha-beta T cells came from several hundred expanded graft clones.

Preparing the TCRbeta library involved the use of unique molecular identifiers. TCRdb reprocessed the PCR reads with MiXCR, giving one entry per CDR3 protein. The profile shows hundreds of thousands of distinct CDR3 sequences, roughly 16% of them singletons. This CDR3 spans 15 amino acids. Germline V lookup: CDR1 MNHEY, CDR2 SVGAGI. The chain combines TRBV6-5 with TRBJ2-2; TRBD2 aligns across 7 bases. The source material was PBMCs, mostly from graft donor cells, sampled 360 days after TCRalphabeta/CD19-depleted stem cell transplant. The clonotype originates from a male patient younger than 18 who had a stem cell transplant for acute lymphoblastic leukemia, so the T cells may come from the graft donor. This chain's CDR3 is CASSYGRARTEELFF. The CDR3, as DNA: TGTGCCAGCAGTTACGGGAGGGCCCGCACCGAGGAGCTGTTTTTT.